This is a list of T cell receptor beta chains from one sample in a study of blood T cell repertoires in COVID-19. Only in-frame clones appear in the TCRdb table, and some are missing; sequencing was by immunoSEQ multiplex PCR. The sample holds some 260,000 clones, about 86% seen once. The sample taken for sequencing was peripheral blood. The origin of the receptors is a man aged 80 or over with acute or convalescent COVID-19. Both conserved end residues are part of each CDR3. The D gene is left open where the match is weak. Clone size is shown for a subset of rows, as once, few, many or a class of expanded clone.

D gene	V gene	J gene	clone size	CDR3 DNA	CDR3 protein
.	TRBV10-3	TRBJ1-2	.	TGTGCCATCAGTGCAGGGGCGGACTATGGCTACACCTTC	CAISAGADYGYTF
.	TRBV14	TRBJ1-2	.	TGTGCCAGCAGCCACCGGGATACAGCCTCCCCCCCAGGCACCTTC	CASSHRDTASPPGTF
TRBD1	TRBV7-2	TRBJ2-2	.	TGTGCCAGCAGCTTCACAGGGGGCTTCAACACCGGGGAGCTGTTTTTT	CASSFTGGFNTGELFF
TRBD1	TRBV10-2	TRBJ1-6	few	TGCGCCAGCAGAGAAAGGGACAGGGGGAGTAATTCACCCCTCCACTTT	CASRERDRGSNSPLHF
.	TRBV24-1	TRBJ2-5	.	TGTGCCACCAGTGATTTAAGGGGGGAGACCCAGTACTTC	CATSDLRGETQYF
.	TRBV7-9	TRBJ2-1	.	TGTGCCAGCAGCAAGCCGGGACTGGAGAGCAATGAGCAGTTCTTC	CASSKPGLESNEQFF
TRBD2	TRBV9	TRBJ2-7	.	TGTGCCAGCAGCGTGGGTGCGGGGGGTCCCTACTACGAGCAGTACTTC	CASSVGAGGPYYEQYF
.	TRBV19	TRBJ1-4	.	TGTGCCAGTAGTAACATCAAAAACCTTAATGAAAAACTGTTTTTT	CASSNIKNLNEKLFF
TRBD1	TRBV27	TRBJ1-2	.	TGTGCCAGCAGTTTGGTCGACAGGGGGACTGGCCACACCTTC	CASSLVDRGTGHTF
.	TRBV9	TRBJ1-3	.	TGTGCCAGCAGCCCCAACGCGAGGGGGGGTGACACCATATATTTT	CASSPNARGGDTIYF
.	TRBV28	TRBJ1-6	.	TGTGCCAGCAGTTTTGGCAGGGCTAGCTATAATTCACCCCTCCACTTT	CASSFGRASYNSPLHF
.	TRBV5-1	TRBJ2-5	.	TGCGCCAGCAGCTTGGCCACGGGGGTGGGTCAAGAGACCCAGTACTTC	CASSLATGVGQETQYF
.	TRBV28	TRBJ1-1	.	TGTGCCAGCAGATTACAGGGTTGGAACACTGAAGCTTTCTTT	CASRLQGWNTEAFF
.	TRBV2	TRBJ2-7	.	TGTGCCAGCAGTGTCGGGTACGAGCAGTACTTC	CASSVGYEQYF
TRBD1	TRBV2	TRBJ2-2	.	TGTGCCAGCAGTGTCGGGACAGGGAACACCGGGGAGCTGTTTTTT	CASSVGTGNTGELFF
.	TRBV28	TRBJ2-7	.	TGTGCCAGTAATCCCGGTGTCTCCTACGAGCAGTACTTC	CASNPGVSYEQYF
TRBD2	TRBV6-1	TRBJ2-3	.	TGTGCCAGCAGTGAACTGGGCGGGGGGGCGACAGATACGCAGTATTTT	CASSELGGGATDTQYF
TRBD2	TRBV5-1	TRBJ2-1	.	TGCGCCAGCAGCTTGGGTGCGGGAGAGGTGAATGAGCAGTTCTTC	CASSLGAGEVNEQFF
.	TRBV28	TRBJ1-3	.	TGTGCCAGCAGTTTCCGGGTCCCGTCAGGAAACACCATATATTTT	CASSFRVPSGNTIYF
TRBD1	TRBV5-1	TRBJ2-7	.	TGCGCCAGCAGTCCCAGGACAGGGGATATCTACGAGCAGTACTTC	CASSPRTGDIYEQYF
TRBD2	TRBV7-3	TRBJ2-3	few	TGTGCCAGCAGCTTAATTAGCGGGGGCACAGATACGCAGTATTTT	CASSLISGGTDTQYF
.	TRBV6-4	TRBJ2-2	.	TGTGCCAGCAGCCCCGTCCCTTTGATCGGCGGGGAGCTGTTTTTT	CASSPVPLIGGELFF
TRBD1	TRBV6-1	TRBJ2-4	once	TGTGCCAGCAGTGAACTCCGACAGGGGGCTAAAAACATTCAGTACTTC	CASSELRQGAKNIQYF
.	TRBV19	TRBJ1-2	.	TGTGCCAGTCTCCCCAGCCGAGGATTATTCTATGGCTACACCTTC	CASLPSRGLFYGYTF
.	TRBV5-1	TRBJ2-2	.	TGCGCCAGCAGCCGGGACTCCACGGATACCGGGGAGCTGTTTTTT	CASSRDSTDTGELFF
TRBD1	TRBV11-2	TRBJ1-5	.	TGTGCCAGCAGCTTTGACAGGGGAAGCAATCAGCCCCAGCATTTT	CASSFDRGSNQPQHF
TRBD1	TRBV6-5	TRBJ1-4	.	TGTGCCAGCAGCCGGACAGGGGCTGAAAAACTGTTTTTT	CASSRTGAEKLFF
.	TRBV7-2	TRBJ2-3	.	TGTGCCAGCAGACTGACAGGAACAGATACGCAGTATTTT	CASRLTGTDTQYF